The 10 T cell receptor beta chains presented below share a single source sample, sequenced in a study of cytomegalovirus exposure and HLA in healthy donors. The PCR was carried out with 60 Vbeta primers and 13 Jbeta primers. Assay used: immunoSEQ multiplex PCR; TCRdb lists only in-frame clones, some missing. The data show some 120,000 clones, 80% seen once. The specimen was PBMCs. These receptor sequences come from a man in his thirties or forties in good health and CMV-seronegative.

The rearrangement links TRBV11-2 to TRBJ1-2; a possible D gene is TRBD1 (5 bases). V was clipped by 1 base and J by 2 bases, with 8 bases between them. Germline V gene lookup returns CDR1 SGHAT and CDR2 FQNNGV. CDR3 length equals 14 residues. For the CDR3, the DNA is TGTGCCAGCAGCTTAGTGCGGGGCAACTATGGCTACACCTTC. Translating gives CASSLVRGNYGYTF.

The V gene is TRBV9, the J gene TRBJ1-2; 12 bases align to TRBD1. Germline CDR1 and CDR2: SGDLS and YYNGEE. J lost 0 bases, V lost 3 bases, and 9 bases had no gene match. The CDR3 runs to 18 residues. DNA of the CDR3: TGTGCCAGCAGCGGAGACCGGGACAGGGGGCCTACTAACTATGGCTACACCTTC. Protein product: CASSGDRDRGPTNYGYTF.

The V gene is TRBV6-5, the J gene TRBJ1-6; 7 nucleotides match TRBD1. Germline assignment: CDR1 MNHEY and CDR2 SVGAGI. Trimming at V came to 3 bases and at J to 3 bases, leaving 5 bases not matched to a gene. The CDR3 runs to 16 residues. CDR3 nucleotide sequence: TGTGCCAGCAGTTATAAGACAGGGCACTATAATTCACCCCTCCACTTT. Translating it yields CASSYKTGHYNSPLHF.

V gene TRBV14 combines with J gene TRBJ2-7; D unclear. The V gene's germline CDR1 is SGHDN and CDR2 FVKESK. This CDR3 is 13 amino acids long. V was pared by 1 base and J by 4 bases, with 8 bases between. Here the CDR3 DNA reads TGTGCCAGCAGCCAAGTAACCGGGTACGAGCAGTACTTC. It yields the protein CASSQVTGYEQYF.

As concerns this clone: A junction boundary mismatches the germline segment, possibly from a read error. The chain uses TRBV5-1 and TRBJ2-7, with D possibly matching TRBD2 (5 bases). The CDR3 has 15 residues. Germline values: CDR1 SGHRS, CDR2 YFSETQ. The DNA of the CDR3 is TGCGCCAGCAGCCGGGATACCGGACCCTCCTTCGAGCAGTACTTC. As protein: CASSRDTGPSFEQYF. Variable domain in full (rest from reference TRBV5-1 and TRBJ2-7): KAGVTQTPRYLIKTRGQQVTLSCSPISGHRSVSWYQQTPGQGLQFLFEYFSETQRNKGNFPGRFSGRQFSNSRSEMNVSTLELGDSALYLCASSRDTGPSFEQYFGPGTRLTVT.

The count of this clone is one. CDR3 sequence (DNA): TGTGCCAGCAGTTACTTCGGGACAGAGAACACTGAAGCTTTCTTT. The encoded protein is CASSYFGTENTEAFF. This chain uses TRBV6-5 with TRBJ1-1, with TRBD1 matching over 7 bases. The V gene's germline CDR1 is MNHEY and CDR2 SVGAGI. The CDR3 has 15 amino acids. The ends lost 1 base at V and 1 base at J; junction bases unmatched: 3.

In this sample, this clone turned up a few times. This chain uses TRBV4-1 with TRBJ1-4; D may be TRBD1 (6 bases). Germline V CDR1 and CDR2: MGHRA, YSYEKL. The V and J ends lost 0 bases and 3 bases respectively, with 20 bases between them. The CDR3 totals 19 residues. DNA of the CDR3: TGCGCCAGCAGCCAAGAATTGGTGACAGGAAGCGGAGCTAATGAAAAACTGTTTTTT. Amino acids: CASSQELVTGSGANEKLFF.

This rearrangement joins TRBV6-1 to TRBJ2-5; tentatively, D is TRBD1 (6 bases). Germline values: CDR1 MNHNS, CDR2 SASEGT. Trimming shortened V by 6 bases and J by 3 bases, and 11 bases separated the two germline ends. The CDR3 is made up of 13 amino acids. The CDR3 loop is CASRRTEKETQYF. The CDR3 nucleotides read TGTGCCAGCAGAAGGACAGAGAAAGAGACCCAGTACTTC.

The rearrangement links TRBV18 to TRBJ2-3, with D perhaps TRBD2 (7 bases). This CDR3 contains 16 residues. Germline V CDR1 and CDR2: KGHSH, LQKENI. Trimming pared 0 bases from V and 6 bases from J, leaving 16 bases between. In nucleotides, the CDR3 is TGTGCCAGCTCACCACCAATTGGAGGGGGAGGGGATACGCAGTATTTT. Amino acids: CASSPPIGGGGDTQYF. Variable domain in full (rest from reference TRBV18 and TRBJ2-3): NAGVMQNPRHLVRRRGQEARLRCSPMKGHSHVYWYRQLPEEGLKFMVYLQKENIIDESGMPKERFSAEFPKEGPSILRIQQVVRGDSAAYFCASSPPIGGGGDTQYFGPGTRLTVL.

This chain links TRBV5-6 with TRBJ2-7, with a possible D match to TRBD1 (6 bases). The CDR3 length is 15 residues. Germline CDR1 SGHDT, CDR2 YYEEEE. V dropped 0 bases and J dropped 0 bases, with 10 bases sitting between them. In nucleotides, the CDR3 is TGTGCCAGCAGCTTGGGGGGGCGATTCTCCTACGAGCAGTACTTC. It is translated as CASSLGGRFSYEQYF.